Below, 11 T cell receptor beta chains from the same sample are listed, as sequenced in a study of tumor and adjacent non-tumor tissue in lung cancer. The library came from three nested PCR rounds adapted from ARM-PCR protocols. Via MiXCR, TCRdb re-called the multiplex PCR reads, giving one row per CDR3 protein. The sample lists some 97,000 distinct CDR3 sequences; less than 75% were seen once. RNA was extracted from bulk tissue without any cell sorting. Distant lung tissue was collected more than 3 cm away from the tumor edge. The sequencing input was distant non-tumor lung tissue. Source of these receptors: a man aged 25-40 years with non-small cell lung cancer.

For this clonotype: This clone may be a read error of a much larger clone one base away. The chain links TRBV5-1 to TRBJ2-1, with 9 bases matching TRBD1. The germline CDR1 and CDR2 sequences are SGHRS and YFSETQ. The V segment lost 3 bases and the J segment 2 bases; nucleotides outside the gene matches: 6. CDR3 size: 16 residues. The CDR3 region has the DNA TGCGCCAGCAGCTCGGCGACAGGGGGACCCTACAATGAGCAGTTCTTC. The encoded protein is CASSSATGGPYNEQFF.

This clonotype occurred a few times. This sequence joins TRBV11-2 and TRBJ2-1; D ambiguous. This CDR3 is 14 amino acids long. V lost 4 bases to trimming and J lost 15 bases, with 22 bases between them. Germline loops: CDR1 SGHAT, CDR2 FQNNGV. The CDR3 loop is CASSSRPITNKRFF. The CDR3 coding sequence is TGTGCCAGCAGCTCGAGACCCATCACTAATAAGCGGTTCTTC.

Worth noting for this clonotype: A much larger clone differs from this one at a single base, so this may be a read error. This sequence joins TRBV6-5 and TRBJ1-5, with D possibly matching TRBD1 (6 bases). CDR1 is MNHEY, CDR2 SVGAGI, per germline. Trimming took off 6 bases at V and 0 bases at J, with 12 bases between the two ends. The CDR3 is 15 residues long. CDR3 sequence: CASRHRVYSNQPQHF. The CDR3 DNA follows: TGTGCCAGCAGGCACAGGGTATATAGCAATCAGCCCCAGCATTTT.

In the case of this clonotype: This likely comes from a read error, as the CDR3 has no conserved phenylalanine or tryptophan at its end. This chain uses TRBV11-2 with TRBJ2-3; TRBD1 is a possible D gene (7 bases). V gave up 7 bases and J gave up 6 bases, with 20 bases separating them. Germline loops: CDR1 SGHAT, CDR2 FQNNGV. This CDR3 spans 15 amino acids. The CDR3 reads CASNPQGGPGDTQYL. The DNA for the CDR3 is TGTGCCAGCAACCCTCAGGGGGGCCCCGGGGATACGCAGTATTTG.

This chain uses TRBV20-1 with TRBJ2-3, with D perhaps TRBD1 (6 bases). This CDR3 comprises 13 residues. Germline lookup yields CDR1 DFQATT and CDR2 SNEGSKA (reference sequence). Deletions cut 7 bases from V and 3 bases from J, with 14 bases between. This chain's CDR3 is CSERTEGTDTQYF. The CDR3 coding sequence is TGCAGTGAAAGGACAGAGGGGACAGATACGCAGTATTTT.

The chain employs TRBV11-2 and TRBJ2-7, with 8 bases lining up with TRBD1. The CDR3 runs 15 residues. CDR1 and CDR2 from the germline V gene are SGHAT and FQNNGV. Trimming cost V 1 base and J 4 bases; bases outside gene matches: 6. CDR3: CASSLGDRSSYEQYF. The CDR3 DNA is TGTGCCAGCAGCTTAGGGGACAGGAGCTCATACGAGCAGTACTTC.

This clonotype was detected ten times or more. The V call is TRBV12-3 or TRBV12-4, the J call TRBJ1-5, with TRBD1 as a possible D gene (6 bases). V was trimmed by 3 bases and J by 0 bases, leaving 18 bases between them. CDR3 length: 18 residues. The CDR3 loop reads CASSFKIIGTPSNQPQHF. As DNA, the CDR3 is TGTGCCAGCAGTTTTAAAATTATCGGGACACCTAGCAATCAGCCCCAGCATTTT.

As regards this clonotype: At one end the junction does not follow the germline gene, possibly because of a read error. The chain joins TRBV11-2 to TRBJ2-5; weak D call: TRBD2 (6 bases). CDR1 and CDR2 (germline): SGHAT, FQNNGV. CDR3 length: 17 residues. The CDR3 DNA reads as TGTGCAAGCAGCTTAGAACTCCAGGAGGGATGGGGAGAGGCCCAGTACTTC. Translated, it gives CASSLELQEGWGEAQYF.

This chain connects TRBV28 to TRBJ1-2, with D possibly matching TRBD1 (5 bases). V was cut by 10 bases and J by 8 bases, with 23 bases left in between. Per germline, CDR1 MDHEN and CDR2 SYDVKM. The CDR3 has 14 residues. CDR3 residues: CAITLGTGLKGYTF. DNA for the CDR3: TGTGCCATCACCCTCGGGACCGGCCTTAAGGGCTACACCTTC.

The rearrangement links TRBV11-3 to TRBJ2-1, with 7 bases lining up with TRBD1. The ends lost 10 bases at V and 3 bases at J; junction bases unmatched: 12. The CDR3 loop spans 15 amino acids. Germline lookup yields CDR1 SGHNT and CDR2 YENEEA. The CDR3 DNA is TGTGCCATCTGCCTAGGGTGGGACAGCTACAATGAGCAGTTCTTC. Amino acid sequence: CAICLGWDSYNEQFF.

A word on this clonotype: In this CDR3 the conserved last residue, phenylalanine or tryptophan, is missing, so a read error is likely. The V call is TRBV6-1, the J call TRBJ2-3, with 8 bases aligning to TRBD2. Looked up from germline, CDR1 is MNHNS and CDR2 is SASEGT. V lost 7 bases to trimming and J lost 2 bases; unmatched junction nucleotides: 5. The CDR3 has 14 amino acids. CDR3 coding DNA: TGTGCCAGCAAACTAGCGGAGAACACAGATACGCAGTATTAT. Translating gives CASKLAENTDTQYY.